These T cell receptor beta chains were read from a single sample in a study of post-analysis software for immune sequencing data. TCRdb reanalysed the PCR reads using MiXCR and keeps one entry per CDR3 protein. The sample consists of roughly 200,000 distinct CDR3 sequences, 25% to 35% of them appearing once. Sequencing was done on a sample of blood. These receptor sequences come from a girl under 18 with multiple sclerosis. CDR3s include the opening cysteine and the closing phenylalanine or tryptophan. D genes are given only for firm matches. Expanded clones are given a class, and other clones once, few, many or no size at all.

many,TRBV20-1,NA,TRBJ2-1,CSARDKPWSEQFF,TGCAGTGCTAGAGACAAGCCCTGGAGTGAGCAGTTCTTC
NA,TRBV19,NA,TRBJ2-3,CASRTATDTQYF,TGTGCCAGTCGGACAGCCACAGATACGCAGTATTTT
NA,TRBV5-1,NA,TRBJ2-1,CASSFRQPSYNEQFF,TGCGCCAGCAGCTTCCGACAGCCTTCCTACAATGAGCAGTTCTTC
few,TRBV28,NA,TRBJ2-2,CASSPFKAGGTGELFF,TGTGCCAGCAGTCCCTTTAAGGCAGGTGGAACCGGGGAGCTGTTTTTT
many,TRBV2,NA,TRBJ2-7,CAGGNERLYEQYF,TGTGCCGGGGGGAACGAACGGCTCTACGAGCAGTACTTC
few,TRBV4-2,TRBD2,TRBJ2-2,CASSQVTSGRPDTGELFF,TGTGCCAGCAGCCAAGTGACTAGCGGGAGGCCCGACACCGGGGAGCTGTTTTTT
many,TRBV29-1,TRBD1,TRBJ2-6,CSVGQGAGANVLTF,TGCAGCGTTGGACAGGGGGCTGGGGCCAACGTCCTGACTTTC
NA,TRBV6-6,NA,TRBJ2-6,CASSSGEGLSGANVLTF,TGTGCCAGCAGTTCGGGCGAGGGACTTTCTGGGGCCAACGTCCTGACTTTC
few,TRBV12-3/TRBV12-4,NA,TRBJ2-7,CASSFDGVNEQYF,TGTGCCAGCAGTTTCGACGGTGTGAACGAGCAGTACTTC
many,TRBV4-1,NA,TRBJ1-6,CASSPRNRDYNSPLHF,TGCGCCAGCAGCCCGAGGAACAGAGACTATAATTCACCCCTCCACTTT
many,TRBV9,TRBD1,TRBJ1-1,CASSVAVTGGNTEAFF,TGTGCCAGCAGCGTAGCTGTGACAGGGGGCAATACTGAAGCTTTCTTT
few,TRBV29-1,NA,TRBJ1-1,CSATRTVLNTEAFF,TGCAGCGCCACCCGGACAGTCTTGAACACTGAAGCTTTCTTT
NA,TRBV20-1,TRBD1,TRBJ2-5,CSAEIQGQETQYF,TGCAGTGCAGAAATACAGGGGCAAGAGACCCAGTACTTC
NA,TRBV28,NA,TRBJ1-6,CASSFWIPSAPHF,TGTGCCAGCAGTTTTTGGATCCCATCGGCCCCCCACTTT
NA,TRBV7-2,TRBD1,TRBJ1-2,CASTLGGGTALYGYTF,TGTGCCAGCACCCTCGGGGGTGGGACAGCCTTATATGGCTACACCTTC
NA,TRBV29-1,NA,TRBJ2-7,CSAISGFSYEQYF,TGCAGCGCGATCAGCGGGTTCTCCTACGAGCAGTACTTC
NA,TRBV7-2,NA,TRBJ2-3,CASSFRGSSTDTQYF,TGTGCCAGCAGCTTTAGGGGATCTAGCACAGATACGCAGTATTTT
NA,TRBV12-3/TRBV12-4,NA,TRBJ2-7,CASSFLGNNEQYF,TGTGCCAGCAGTTTCTTGGGAAACAATGAGCAGTACTTC
NA,TRBV4-3,NA,TRBJ2-7,CASSQDWGKTYEQYF,TGCGCCAGCAGCCAAGATTGGGGGAAGACCTACGAGCAGTACTTC
NA,TRBV20-1,NA,TRBJ2-3,CGASVAFGRGTDTQYF,TGCGGTGCTAGTGTGGCTTTTGGTCGCGGCACAGATACGCAGTATTTT
NA,TRBV5-6,NA,TRBJ2-2,CASSPDSVRNTGELFF,TGTGCCAGCAGTCCGGACTCGGTGAGGAACACCGGGGAGCTGTTTTTT
many,TRBV6-2/TRBV6-3,NA,TRBJ2-1,CASTLGGGGEQFF,TGTGCCAGCACCCTGGGAGGGGGCGGTGAGCAGTTCTTC
many,TRBV29-1,NA,TRBJ2-7,CSALQGYEQYF,TGCAGCGCTCTACAGGGCTACGAGCAGTACTTC
NA,TRBV29-1,TRBD2,TRBJ2-5,CSVHTSGSGEQYF,TGCAGCGTTCATACTAGCGGGAGTGGTGAGCAGTACTTC
NA,TRBV20-1,TRBD2,TRBJ2-3,CSAREWTSGRIDTQYF,TGCAGTGCTAGAGAGTGGACTAGCGGGAGAATAGATACGCAGTATTTT
once,TRBV30,TRBD2,TRBJ2-3,CAWNPGGVADTQYF,TGTGCCTGGAACCCGGGGGGAGTCGCAGATACGCAGTATTTT
many,TRBV25-1,NA,TRBJ2-7,CASRDGNSYEQYF,TGTGCCAGCAGGGACGGGAACTCCTACGAGCAGTACTTC
few,TRBV14,TRBD2,TRBJ2-1,CASRATSGGSSYNEQFF,TGTGCCAGCAGGGCGACTAGCGGGGGGAGCTCCTACAATGAGCAGTTCTTC
NA,TRBV20-1,TRBD2,TRBJ2-7,CSGGTSGRSYEQYF,TGCAGTGGGGGGACTAGCGGGCGTTCCTACGAGCAGTACTTC
NA,TRBV3-1,TRBD1,TRBJ1-2,CASSPTGSSGYTF,TGTGCCAGCAGCCCGACAGGGTCTAGTGGCTACACCTTC
NA,TRBV7-2,NA,TRBJ1-1,CASSRGARNTEAFF,TGTGCCAGCAGTCGAGGGGCAAGGAACACTGAAGCTTTCTTT
NA,TRBV6-6,NA,TRBJ1-5,CASSYLQDDQPQHF,TGTGCCAGCAGTTACCTTCAGGACGATCAGCCCCAGCATTTT